These T cell receptor beta chains were read from a single sample in a study of T cell responses to AZD1222 COVID-19 vaccine. Using immunoSEQ multiplex PCR, the repertoire was profiled, and TCRdb retains in-frame clones only, with some absent. The repertoire includes approximately 150,000 clones, 86% of them detected once, and approximately 5% sits in the top ten. Sequencing used peripheral blood, obtained 28 days after the second AZD1222 dose. These receptors were collected from an adult who received the AZD1222 COVID-19 vaccine. Both conserved end residues are part of each CDR3. A D gene is named only where the DNA matches it firmly. Size values are once, few and many counts, or a class for expanded clones, and some rows have none.

J gene	V gene	CDR3 length	D gene	clone size	CDR3 protein	CDR3 DNA
TRBJ1-4	TRBV10-3	12	.	.	CAISEYGEKLFF	TGTGCCATCAGTGAGTACGGCGAAAAACTGTTTTTT
TRBJ2-6	TRBV5-4	17	.	once	CAIPDIPAHSGANVLTF	TGTGCCATCCCGGACATTCCCGCCCACTCTGGGGCCAACGTCCTGACTTTC
TRBJ1-1	TRBV12-3/TRBV12-4	11	.	once	CASRDVTEAFF	TGTGCCAGCAGAGACGTGACTGAAGCTTTCTTT
TRBJ1-1	TRBV6-2/TRBV6-3	15	.	.	CASSAQGQGNTEAFF	TGTGCCAGCAGTGCCCAGGGGCAAGGTAACACTGAAGCTTTCTTT
TRBJ1-5	TRBV30	12	.	.	CAWSPKYQPQHF	TGTGCCTGGAGTCCGAAATATCAGCCCCAGCATTTT
TRBJ1-4	TRBV5-8	13	.	.	CASSSGRWEKLFF	TGTGCCAGCAGCTCAGGTCGTTGGGAAAAACTGTTTTTT
TRBJ2-1	TRBV10-3	15	.	.	CAISRDSLQLNEQFF	TGTGCCATCAGTCGGGACTCATTACAGTTGAATGAGCAGTTCTTC
TRBJ1-3	TRBV4-2	14	.	.	CASSQELVGNTIYF	TGTGCCAGCAGCCAAGAGCTGGTAGGAAACACCATATATTTT
TRBJ1-3	TRBV7-8	16	.	once	CASSLDGREDGNTIYF	TGTGCCAGCAGCTTAGATGGCAGGGAGGACGGAAACACCATATATTTT
TRBJ1-4	TRBV7-8	15	TRBD1	few	CASSEAGTGKEKLFF	TGTGCCAGCAGCGAGGCCGGGACAGGGAAAGAAAAACTGTTTTTT
TRBJ2-5	TRBV10-2	16	.	.	CASSPSGGGAWETQYF	TGCGCCAGCAGTCCCAGTGGAGGGGGGGCGTGGGAGACCCAGTACTTC
TRBJ1-2	TRBV10-3	14	.	.	CAISAADSSYGYTF	TGTGCCATCAGTGCTGCGGACAGTTCCTATGGCTACACCTTC
TRBJ1-1	TRBV7-2	14	.	.	CASSPWYQNTEAFF	TGTGCCAGCAGCCCTTGGTACCAGAACACTGAAGCTTTCTTT
TRBJ1-2	TRBV27	15	.	.	CASRPRQDTNYGYTF	TGTGCCAGCAGACCTAGACAGGATACTAACTATGGCTACACCTTC
TRBJ1-5	TRBV28	13	.	once	CASRPRVNQPQHF	TGTGCCAGCAGACCCCGGGTAAATCAGCCCCAGCATTTT
TRBJ1-5	TRBV3-1/TRBV3-2	13	.	few	CASSQERTQPQHF	TGTGCCAGCAGCCAAGAGAGGACCCAGCCCCAGCATTTT
TRBJ2-6	TRBV5-1	15	TRBD1	.	CATGTGVPGANVLTF	TGCGCCACGGGGACAGGGGTCCCTGGGGCCAACGTCCTGACTTTC
TRBJ1-2	TRBV19	14	.	.	CASSIPGISYGYTF	TGTGCCAGTAGTATACCCGGGATTTCCTATGGCTACACCTTC
TRBJ1-2	TRBV5-4	13	.	.	CASSLPGTYGYTF	TGTGCCAGCAGCTTACCGGGAACCTATGGCTACACCTTC
TRBJ2-2	TRBV29-1	14	.	once	CSVAEGSNTGELFF	TGCAGCGTTGCCGAGGGCAGTAACACCGGGGAGCTGTTTTTT
TRBJ1-1	TRBV21-1	14	.	few	CASILSRENTEAFF	TGTGCCAGCATACTTTCCAGGGAGAACACTGAAGCTTTCTTT
TRBJ2-3	TRBV15	15	.	.	CATSRDQASTDTQYF	TGTGCCACCAGCAGAGATCAAGCAAGCACAGATACGCAGTATTTT
TRBJ1-4	TRBV2	17	.	.	CASSEAWGAATNEKLFF	TGTGCCAGCAGTGAAGCGTGGGGGGCCGCAACTAATGAAAAACTGTTTTTT
TRBJ1-6	TRBV7-2	16	TRBD1	.	CASSLGQGRYNSPLHF	TGTGCCAGCAGCTTAGGACAGGGCCGATATAATTCACCCCTCCACTTT
TRBJ2-1	TRBV3-1/TRBV3-2	14	.	.	CASSQVPPTREQFF	TGTGCCAGCAGCCAAGTCCCTCCTACCCGGGAGCAGTTCTTC
TRBJ1-6	TRBV9	15	.	.	CASSVASSYNSPLHF	TGTGCCAGCAGCGTAGCTAGCTCCTATAATTCACCCCTCCACTTT